These T cell receptor beta chains were read from a single sample in a study of Graves' ophthalmopathy and Graves' hyperthyroidism. TCRdb recomputed calls from the multiplex PCR reads with MiXCR, one row per CDR3 protein. Of more than 1,000,000 distinct CDR3 sequences in the sample, 36% were seen once. Sequenced sample: peripheral blood or thyroid tissue (not recorded which). The source of these receptors is an adult man with Graves' hyperthyroidism. Both conserved end residues are part of each CDR3. Each record gives: clone size, J gene, V gene, D gene, CDR3 DNA, CDR3 protein. The D gene is left open where the match is weak. Rows give clone size only sometimes, using once, few, many, or a class for an expanded clone.

size: -; J: TRBJ1-2; V: TRBV6-6; D: TRBD1; DNA: TGTGCCAGCACCCAACTCGACAGGGGGAGCTACACCTTC; CDR3: CASTQLDRGSYTF
size: many; J: TRBJ2-6; V: TRBV2; D: TRBD1; DNA: TGTGCCAGCTCGGGGACAGGGACCTCTGGGGCCAACATCCTGACTTTC; CDR3: CASSGTGTSGANILTF
size: -; J: TRBJ2-3; V: TRBV15; D: TRBD1; DNA: TGTGCCACCAGCAGAACCCGACAGGGTGGCACAGATACGCAGTATTTT; CDR3: CATSRTRQGGTDTQYF
size: few; J: TRBJ2-5; V: TRBV20-1; D: -; DNA: TGCAGTGCTAGAAACCTCAGTAAAACCCAAGAGACCCAGTACTTC; CDR3: CSARNLSKTQETQYF
size: many; J: TRBJ2-7; V: TRBV14; D: -; DNA: TGTGCCAGCAGCCAAGATCTTGCGGGAACCTACGAGCAGTACTTC; CDR3: CASSQDLAGTYEQYF
size: few; J: TRBJ1-4; V: TRBV2; D: TRBD1; DNA: TGTGCCAGCACGCGGACAGGGATCGGTGAAAAACTGTTTTTT; CDR3: CASTRTGIGEKLFF
size: few; J: TRBJ1-5; V: TRBV5-1; D: -; DNA: TGCGCCAGCAGCCTGCCGACAGAGCCCCAGCATTTT; CDR3: CASSLPTEPQHF
size: few; J: TRBJ2-7; V: TRBV9; D: TRBD2; DNA: TGTGCCAGCAGCGTAGATCTAGCGGGGGCCTATTACGAGCAGTACTTC; CDR3: CASSVDLAGAYYEQYF
size: many; J: TRBJ1-3; V: TRBV2; D: TRBD1; DNA: TGTGCCAGCAGGCCCGGGACAGGGCATTTCCTCTCTGGAAACACCATATATTTT; CDR3: CASRPGTGHFLSGNTIYF
size: few; J: TRBJ2-7; V: TRBV18; D: TRBD1; DNA: TGTGCCAGCTCGCCCAGGACAGGTACCATCTACGAGCAGTACTTC; CDR3: CASSPRTGTIYEQYF
size: many; J: TRBJ1-4; V: TRBV7-2; D: -; DNA: TGTGCCAGCAGCTTAGTGGGAAATAATGAAAAACTGTTTTTT; CDR3: CASSLVGNNEKLFF
size: many; J: TRBJ1-1; V: TRBV19; D: -; DNA: TGTGCCAGTAGTACCCCGACAGTGAACACTGAAGCTTTCTTT; CDR3: CASSTPTVNTEAFF
size: -; J: TRBJ2-5; V: TRBV15; D: TRBD2; DNA: TGTGCCACCAGCAGGTGGGGACTAGCGGGAGTCCAAGAGACCCAGTACTTC; CDR3: CATSRWGLAGVQETQYF